The text below deals with one T cell receptor (beta chain). Trimming removed 4 bases at V and 7 bases at J, with 15 bases between. This CDR3 spans 14 amino acids. Germline CDR1 SGDLS, CDR2 YYNGEE. This specimen belongs to a study of CD8 T cells in Susac syndrome. RNA amounts of about 0.45 to 1 ug underwent reverse transcription with random hexamers. TCRdb re-derived calls from the immunoSEQ multiplex PCR reads in MiXCR, one entry per CDR3 protein. The table records approximately 190,000 distinct CDR3 sequences, 90% to 95% of them present only once. The TCR comes from a human donor with multiple sclerosis. This chain links TRBV9 with TRBJ1-5, with unresolved D. Sequenced sample: CD4+ T cells from PBMCs. The CDR3 here is CASSSRALGQPQHF. The CDR3 DNA follows: TGTGCCAGCAGCTCCCGGGCCTTGGGGCAGCCCCAGCATTTT.